This TCR beta chain derives from a study of blood T cells in healthy people across ages. The CDR3 contains 12 residues. The germline V gene encodes CDR1 DFQATT and CDR2 SNEGSKA (reference sequence). V was pared by 8 bases and J by 2 bases, with 12 bases between. Primers used in a second PCR of about 6 to 12 cycles were a sample-barcoded 5' primer and a J-beta primer mix. MiXCR, applied by TCRdb to the 5' RACE reads, yields one record per CDR3 protein. The sample carries 700,000 to 950,000 distinct CDR3 sequences, 55% to 75% recorded once. This chain connects TRBV20-1 to TRBJ1-1; D may be TRBD1 (6 bases). The source material was blood. The origin of this receptor is a man under 40 in good health. The CDR3 bases are TGCAGTACCCCAGGGGAAAACACTGAAGCTTTCTTT. Protein sequence: CSTPGENTEAFF.